Listed below are T cell receptor beta chains from one sample, sequenced in a study of cytomegalovirus exposure and HLA in healthy donors. Only in-frame clones appear in the TCRdb table, and some are missing; sequencing was by immunoSEQ multiplex PCR. The top ten clones hold about 4% of a sample with fewer than 100,000 clones, under 85% of them seen once. Sequencing input: PBMCs. The receptors shown here come from a woman aged 35 to 49 in good health and CMV-seropositive. Each CDR3 is given with its conserved first and last residue. Each record gives: D gene, clone size, J gene, V gene, CDR3 DNA, CDR3 protein. A D gene is named only where the DNA matches it firmly. Clone size is given for some rows only: seen once, a few or many times, or a class if the clone is expanded.

TRBD1,once,TRBJ1-5,TRBV6-6,TGTGCCAGCAGTTACCCGGGACAGGGGGGACAGCCCCAGCATTTT,CASSYPGQGGQPQHF
-,-,TRBJ2-1,TRBV29-1,TGCAGCGTTGTTCTAGCGATCAGGAATGAGCAGTTCTTC,CSVVLAIRNEQFF
-,-,TRBJ2-7,TRBV6-5,TGTGCCAGCAGTCCAAGGAGCCCCTCCTACGAGCAGTACTTC,CASSPRSPSYEQYF
TRBD2,-,TRBJ2-2,TRBV25-1,TGTGCCAGCAGGGGCCCCGGACTAGCGGGAATAAACACCGGGGAGCTGTTTTTT,CASRGPGLAGINTGELFF
-,-,TRBJ1-2,TRBV27,TGTGCCAGCAGGTCCCCCCGCTATGGCTACACCTTC,CASRSPRYGYTF
-,-,TRBJ1-2,TRBV5-6,TGTGCCAGCAGCATCGGGTCAGGGAGGTTGGATGGCTACACCTTC,CASSIGSGRLDGYTF
TRBD2,few,TRBJ2-1,TRBV15,TGTGCCACCAGCCCTCGACTAGCGGGGCGGGGGTGGTTCTTC,CATSPRLAGRGWFF
TRBD2,-,TRBJ2-5,TRBV5-1,TGCGCCAGCAGCACATCTCCTACTAGCGGGAGTCGGGAGACCCAGTACTTC,CASSTSPTSGSRETQYF
-,-,TRBJ1-2,TRBV4-1,TGCGCCAGCAGCCAAGATTTGGCGGAAAGCTATGGCTACACCTTC,CASSQDLAESYGYTF
TRBD2,-,TRBJ2-7,TRBV28,TGTGCCAGCAGTTTACAGGCTAGCGGTACCTACGAGCAGTACTTC,CASSLQASGTYEQYF
TRBD1,-,TRBJ2-7,TRBV11-2,TGTGCCAGCAGCCGGACAGGGGTTGAGCAGTACTTC,CASSRTGVEQYF
-,-,TRBJ2-2,TRBV7-8,TGTGCCAGCAGCTTAAGCCTGAACACCGGGGAGCTGTTTTTT,CASSLSLNTGELFF
-,-,TRBJ2-1,TRBV7-2,TGTGCCAGCAGCCTTTCCCTACTTACAGCGGGCAATGAGCAGTTCTTC,CASSLSLLTAGNEQFF
TRBD2,-,TRBJ2-7,TRBV27,TGTGCCAGCAGCCCCGGGACTAGCGGGTCCTACGAGCAGTACTTC,CASSPGTSGSYEQYF
-,-,TRBJ2-2,TRBV2,TGTGCCAGCAGTATGGGCGGGGACACCGGGGAGCTGTTTTTT,CASSMGGDTGELFF
-,-,TRBJ1-1,TRBV6-1,TGTGCCAGCAGTGGGACACCGAGCCAAGTGAACACTGAAGCTTTCTTT,CASSGTPSQVNTEAFF
TRBD2,-,TRBJ2-3,TRBV5-4,TGTGCCAGCAGCCCAAGGGCAGCGGGACTAGATACGCAGTATTTT,CASSPRAAGLDTQYF
-,-,TRBJ1-2,TRBV6-1,TGTGCCAGCAATCCGGGATCAGGGGACTATGGCTACACCTTC,CASNPGSGDYGYTF
TRBD1,-,TRBJ2-3,TRBV2,TGTGCCAGCAGACTGCAACAGGGGGCTGGAGATACGCAGTATTTT,CASRLQQGAGDTQYF
TRBD2,-,TRBJ2-7,TRBV10-3,TGTGCCGTCACAGAGACTAGCGGGAGGTTCTACGAGCAGTACTTC,CAVTETSGRFYEQYF
-,few,TRBJ2-2,TRBV9,TGTGCCAGCAGCGTTACAGGTAGAGCGAACACCGGGGAGCTGTTTTTT,CASSVTGRANTGELFF
TRBD1,-,TRBJ1-1,TRBV15,TGTGCCACCAGCAGAGGAGAGACAGGGAGGAGGAACACTGAAGCTTTCTTT,CATSRGETGRRNTEAFF
TRBD1,-,TRBJ2-3,TRBV14,TGTGCCAGCAACCTAAGGGACAGGAGCTTCACAGATACGCAGTATTTT,CASNLRDRSFTDTQYF
-,-,TRBJ2-7,TRBV19,TGTGCCAGTAGTGTCTACAGGTTCGACGAGCAGTACTTC,CASSVYRFDEQYF
TRBD2,-,TRBJ2-7,TRBV6-1,TGTGCCAGCAGTGAAGTGGTGGGAGGGACCTACGAGCAGTACTTC,CASSEVVGGTYEQYF
-,-,TRBJ2-3,TRBV7-8,TGTGCCAGCAAGGAGTTTAGCACAGATACGCAGTATTTT,CASKEFSTDTQYF
TRBD1,once,TRBJ2-1,TRBV9,TGTGCCAGCAGCTTGGGACAGGGGACGTTCGATGAGCAGTTCTTC,CASSLGQGTFDEQFF
-,-,TRBJ1-2,TRBV7-9,TGTTCCAGCAGCTCAGCATACAGGGACTATTCCTATGGCTACACCTTC,CSSSSAYRDYSYGYTF
TRBD2,-,TRBJ2-3,TRBV7-9,TGTGCCAGCAGCGCACTAGCGCTCAGAGATACGCAGTATTTT,CASSALALRDTQYF
TRBD2,-,TRBJ2-1,TRBV10-1,TGCGCCAGCAGTGTGAGACTAGCGGGAATCAATGAGCAGTTCTTC,CASSVRLAGINEQFF
-,-,TRBJ1-5,TRBV28,TGTGCCAGCAGAGAGGAGCTTTTTCAGCCCCAGCATTTT,CASREELFQPQHF
-,few,TRBJ2-7,TRBV28,TGTGCCAGCTCCAGGGTCTCCTACGAGCAGTACTTC,CASSRVSYEQYF
-,-,TRBJ2-1,TRBV7-2,TGTGCCAGCAGCTTCTCGTTTTCCCTAGTCACGGCCTACAATGAGCAGTTCTTC,CASSFSFSLVTAYNEQFF
TRBD2,-,TRBJ2-3,TRBV11-2,TGTGCCAGCAGCCGACTAGCGGGAGCAGATACGCAGTATTTT,CASSRLAGADTQYF
TRBD2,-,TRBJ2-5,TRBV10-3,TGTGCCATCAGTGAGTCACTAGCGGCCCAAGAGACCCAGTACTTC,CAISESLAAQETQYF
TRBD2,-,TRBJ2-1,TRBV5-4,TGTGCCAGCACAACCTCGGGGACTAATATATACAATGAGCAGTTCTTC,CASTTSGTNIYNEQFF
TRBD1,-,TRBJ1-1,TRBV7-2,TGTGCCAGCAGCTTTAGCGGGACAGGGGGTGAAGCTTTCTTT,CASSFSGTGGEAFF
TRBD2,-,TRBJ2-3,TRBV4-2,TGTGCCAGCAGCCAGGGACAAGGACTAGCAGCAGATACGCAGTATTTT,CASSQGQGLAADTQYF
-,-,TRBJ2-2,TRBV2,TGTGCCAGCAGGCCCGGGGCCGGGGAGCTGTTTTTT,CASRPGAGELFF
TRBD1,-,TRBJ1-2,TRBV27,TGTGCCAGCAGCTACCGGAGGACAGGGGGGTATGGCTACACCTTC,CASSYRRTGGYGYTF